This TCR beta chain was sequenced in a study of T cell responses to AZD1222 COVID-19 vaccine. Clones were sequenced by immunoSEQ multiplex PCR, and TCRdb holds only the in-frame ones, with some missing. The sample yields under 95,000 clones, 75% to 90% seen once. This clone appeared a few times. CDR3 length equals 17 residues. Trimming took off 4 bases at V and 0 bases at J, with 16 bases between the two ends. Germline V gene lookup returns CDR1 MGHRA and CDR2 YSYEKL. This TCR derives from an adult in good health. The rearrangement links TRBV4-1 to TRBJ1-5; D is unclear. The sample here was peripheral blood, taken on day 0 of AZD1222 vaccination. CDR3 DNA sequence: TGCGCCAGCAGCCCCCTAGACGGACGTCATAGCAATCAGCCCCAGCATTTT. Its protein is CASSPLDGRHSNQPQHF.